This T cell receptor (beta chain) was captured by sequencing in a study of response to subunit inactivated influenza vaccine. MiXCR was run by TCRdb on the RT-PCR reads, yielding one entry per CDR3 protein. The sample comprises around 570,000 distinct CDR3 sequences, around 11% of which are singletons, and more than 9.5% rests with the top ten. This clonotype has ten or more counts. These data were also filed under a second study, of T cells expressing NK-cell markers. That source adds: TCR beta cDNA was made by 5'RACE template switching with UMIs. Seven HCMV-seropositive donors and one seronegative donor made up the eight sequenced donors. For several experiments, T cell sorting was restricted to the alpha-beta TCR population by means of an anti-gamma-delta TCR antibody. The leading position in the CD3+CD56-NKG2C+ fraction of a handful of donors also went to these clonotypes.

The sequence came from a man aged 45-60 years who received an inactivated influenza vaccine. Sequenced here: PBMCs from blood, sampled on the day of vaccination.

CDR3 DNA sequence: TGTGCCAGCAGTACAGTCTGGGGACTAGCGGGGGGGCGAATCTCAGATACGCAGTATTTT. This translates into CASSTVWGLAGGRISDTQYF. V usage is TRBV7-2 and J usage is TRBJ2-3; TRBD2 matches 16 bases. CDR1 is SGHTA, CDR2 FQGNSA, per germline. There are 20 residues in the CDR3. Trimming cost V 6 bases and J 4 bases; bases outside gene matches: 16. Looking up the rest from reference TRBV7-2 and TRBJ2-3 gives the full variable domain: GAGVSQSPSNKVTEKGKDVELRCDPISGHTALYWYRQSLGQGLEFLIYFQGNSAPDKSGLPSDRFSAERTGGSVSTLTIQRTQQEDSAVYLCASSTVWGLAGGRISDTQYFGPGTRLTVL.